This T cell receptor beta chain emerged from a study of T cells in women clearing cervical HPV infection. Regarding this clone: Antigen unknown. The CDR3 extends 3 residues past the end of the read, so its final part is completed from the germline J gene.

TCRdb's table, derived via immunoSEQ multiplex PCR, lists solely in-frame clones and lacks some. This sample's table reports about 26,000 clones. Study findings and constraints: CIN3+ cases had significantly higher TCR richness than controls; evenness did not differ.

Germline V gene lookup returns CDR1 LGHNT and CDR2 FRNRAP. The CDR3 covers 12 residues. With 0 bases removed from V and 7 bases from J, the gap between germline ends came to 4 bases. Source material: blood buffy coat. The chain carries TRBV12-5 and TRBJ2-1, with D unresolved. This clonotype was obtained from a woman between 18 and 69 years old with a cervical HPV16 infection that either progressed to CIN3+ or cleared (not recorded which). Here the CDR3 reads CASGLVQNEQFF. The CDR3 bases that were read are TGTGCTAGTGGTTTGGTACAAAATGAG. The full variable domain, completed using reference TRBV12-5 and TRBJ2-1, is DARVTQTPRHKVTEMGQEVTMRCQPILGHNTVFWYRQTMMQGLELLAYFRNRAPLDDSGMPKDRFSAEMPDATLATLKIQPSEPRDSAVYFCASGLVQNEQFFGPGTRLTVL.